This TCR beta chain was retrieved from a study of shared clonotypes between healthy human individuals. Both subsets, CD45RA+ naive and CD45RA-negative memory, were split from the CD4+ cells. The CDR3 runs to 16 residues. J was trimmed by 6 bases and V by 0 bases; bases with no gene match: 6. Germline V gives CDR1 MNHNY, CDR2 SVGAGI (reference sequence). Some clones are missing from TCRdb's copy, which holds only in-frame ones; the method was immunoSEQ multiplex PCR. In the table there are hundreds of thousands of clones, roughly 70% of which are singletons. Study conclusions and caveats: In general, naive subsets displayed greater estimated richness than memory subsets did.

About this clone itself: What it recognizes is unknown.

V usage is TRBV6-6 and J usage is TRBJ1-3, with 9 bases aligning to TRBD1. This receptor was taken from a woman younger than 45 in good health. Input material: memory CD4+ T cells sorted from blood. Subset described: CD45RA-negative fraction. The chain's CDR3 is CASSYSGQGDKNTIYF. CDR3 nucleotides: TGTGCCAGCAGTTACTCGGGACAGGGCGATAAAAACACCATATATTTT.